A single sample is the source of the 20 T cell receptor beta chains below, sequenced in a study of long-term antiretroviral therapy in people with HIV. Run at survey level, the immunoSEQ assay was version v3.0. TCRdb's copy holds only in-frame clones and misses some; the assay was immunoSEQ multiplex PCR. The sample has 20,000 to 30,000 clones; approximately 80% are singletons. Source: unsorted PBMCs, taken at the start of antiretroviral therapy, before treatment. Every receptor here comes from a woman aged 18-30 years with HIV.

The chain joins TRBV5-4 to TRBJ2-7; the match to TRBD2 covers 8 bases. The CDR3 runs to 16 residues. V trimming: 4 bases; J trimming: 2 bases; junction bases outside the gene matches: 11. CDR1 and CDR2 (germline): SGHNT, YYREEE (reference sequence). CDR3 loop: CASSRGGAGLTYEQYF. Written as DNA, the CDR3 is TGTGCCAGCAGCCGGGGGGGTGCGGGGCTGACCTACGAGCAGTACTTC.

Only a few counts were recorded for this clone. V is TRBV25-1 and J is TRBJ1-6; the D gene is possibly TRBD1 (5 bases). The CDR3 runs to 16 residues. The V and J ends lost 1 base and 13 bases respectively, with 20 bases between them. Looked up from germline, CDR1 is MGHDK and CDR2 is SYGVNS. The CDR3 is CASSEFDLQGTAPLHF. For the CDR3, the DNA is TGTGCCAGCAGTGAATTCGATTTGCAGGGTACCGCGCCCCTCCACTTT. Looking up the rest from reference TRBV25-1 and TRBJ1-6 gives the full variable domain: EADIYQTPRYLVIGTGKKITLECSQTMGHDKMYWYQQDPGMELHLIHYSYGVNSTEKGDLSSESTVSRIRTEHFPLTLESARPSHTSQYLCASSEFDLQGTAPLHFGNGTRLTVT.

V and J are TRBV9 and TRBJ2-7; 8 bases fit TRBD1. The V segment lost 0 bases and the J segment 4 bases; nucleotides outside the gene matches: 9. The CDR3 runs to 16 residues. From germline, CDR1 is SGDLS and CDR2 YYNGEE. This CDR3 reads CASSVGDRGIVYEQYF. Written as DNA, the CDR3 is TGTGCCAGCAGCGTAGGCGACAGGGGTATTGTATACGAGCAGTACTTC. Full variable domain (outside the CDR3, taken from reference TRBV9 and TRBJ2-7): DSGVTQTPKHLITATGQRVTLRCSPRSGDLSVYWYQQSLDQGLQFLIQYYNGEERAKGNILERFSAQQFPDLHSELNLSSLELGDSALYFCASSVGDRGIVYEQYFGPGTRLTVT.

The chain carries TRBV2 and TRBJ1-2, with 9 nucleotides matching TRBD1. CDR3 length equals 13 residues. Germline V gene lookup returns CDR1 SNHLY and CDR2 FYNNEI. V lost 7 bases, J lost 6 bases, and 6 bases stayed unmatched. CDR3 residues: CASIGTGKDGYTF. The DNA for the CDR3 is TGTGCCAGCATTGGGACAGGGAAGGATGGCTACACCTTC.

This clone was detected only a few times. This chain connects TRBV5-3 to TRBJ1-6; D possibly corresponds to TRBD1 (6 bases). TRBV5-3 is classed as an ORF, of uncertain function. The CDR3 contains 14 residues. V dropped 2 bases and J dropped 7 bases, with 10 bases sitting between them. The CDR3 nucleotides are TGTGCCAGAAGCTTAACAGGGAGAAATTCACCCCTCCACTTT. It encodes CARSLTGRNSPLHF.

J is TRBJ1-2 and V is TRBV28, with D tentatively TRBD1 (5 bases). Germline values: CDR1 MDHEN, CDR2 SYDVKM. CDR3 length: 13 amino acids. V lost 7 bases to trimming and J lost 8 bases, with 17 bases between them. CDR3 DNA sequence: TGTGCCAGCAACTACGGGGGAAGGGGCGGCTACACCTTC. It translates to CASNYGGRGGYTF.

The V gene is TRBV6-5, the J gene TRBJ1-1; D perhaps matches TRBD1 (5 bases). The CDR3 covers 13 residues. Trimming pared 4 bases from V and 6 bases from J, leaving 12 bases between. CDR1 MNHEY and CDR2 SVGAGI come from the germline V gene. CDR3 in amino acids: CASSSAGTAEAFF. Here the CDR3 DNA reads TGTGCCAGCAGTTCCGCCGGGACGGCTGAAGCTTTCTTT.

This clone turned up a few times. The gene calls are TRBV10-2 and TRBJ2-5; D possibly matches TRBD1 or TRBD2 (5 bases each). V shed 3 bases and J shed 5 bases, with 16 bases lying between them. This CDR3 has 15 amino acids. CDR1 is WSHSY, CDR2 SAAADI, per germline. The CDR3 protein is CASSDTGSQGETQYF. In DNA form, the CDR3 reads TGCGCCAGCAGTGATACGGGAAGCCAGGGCGAGACCCAGTACTTC.

The chain is built from TRBV9 and TRBJ1-5; D gene uncertain. The CDR3 extends over 14 amino acids. The germline gives CDR1 SGDLS, CDR2 YYNGEE. Trimming took 6 bases from V and 0 from J, leaving 10 bases between them. The CDR3 bases are TGTGCCAGCACCCCGACGGATAGCAATCAGCCCCAGCATTTT. Translated, it gives CASTPTDSNQPQHF.

By sample share, this clone is medium-sized. The rearrangement joins TRBV30 to TRBJ1-1; D is undetermined. There are 13 residues in the CDR3. Germline values: CDR1 GTSNPN, CDR2 SVGIG (reference sequence). Trimming took off 3 bases at V and 0 bases at J, with 8 bases between the two ends. The CDR3: CAWSVGLNTEAFF. In DNA, the CDR3 is TGTGCCTGGAGCGTCGGGTTGAACACTGAAGCTTTCTTT.

V and J are TRBV7-2 and TRBJ2-1; no reliable D call. CDR1 and CDR2 from the germline V gene are SGHTA and FQGNSA. This CDR3 spans 13 amino acids. Trimming left V 1 base short and J 1 base short, with 2 bases between. The CDR3 sequence is CASSLGSYNEQFF. The CDR3 DNA reads TGTGCCAGCAGCTTAGGTTCCTACAATGAGCAGTTCTTC.

The chain links TRBV19 to TRBJ1-2, with D tentatively TRBD1 (6 bases). CDR1 and CDR2 from the germline V gene are LNHDA and SQIVND (reference sequence). With 3 bases removed from V and 4 bases from J, the gap between germline ends came to 15 bases. The CDR3 extends over 15 amino acids. CDR3 DNA sequence: TGTGCCAGTAGTATTGTGGGGGGCCTCATCTATGGCTACACCTTC. Residues: CASSIVGGLIYGYTF.

By sample share, this clone is medium-sized. The chain recombines TRBV5-3 with TRBJ1-1; maybe TRBD1 (5 bases). TRBV5-3 falls under the ORF class, with uncertain function. V lost 2 bases to trimming and J lost 0 bases, with 14 bases between them. There are 16 residues in the CDR3. For the CDR3, the DNA is TGTGCCAGAAGCTTCCTTAGGGGCAGCCTGAACACTGAAGCTTTCTTT. Translated, it gives CARSFLRGSLNTEAFF.

The CDR3: CASSRTGLAGVRKYNEQFF. The DNA of the CDR3 is TGTGCCAGCAGCCGGACGGGACTAGCGGGAGTCAGGAAGTACAATGAGCAGTTCTTC. The J gene is TRBJ2-1, the V gene TRBV14; 14 positions match TRBD2. Germline CDR1 reads SGHDN; CDR2 reads FVKESK. J lost 4 bases, V lost 4 bases, and 12 bases had no gene match. The CDR3 consists of 19 residues.

The count of this clone is one. The chain joins TRBV29-1 to TRBJ1-4; maybe TRBD1 (6 bases). CDR1 and CDR2 from the germline V gene are SQVTM and ANQGSEA. The V gene lost 4 bases and the J gene lost 7 bases, with 13 bases spanning the gap. The CDR3 loop spans 13 amino acids. Here the CDR3 reads CSVVAGESEKLFF. In DNA, the CDR3 is TGCAGCGTTGTTGCAGGGGAGAGTGAAAAACTGTTTTTT.

The chain links TRBV28 to TRBJ1-4; D unclear. Trimming removed 7 bases at V and 8 bases at J, with 17 bases between. CDR1 and CDR2 (germline): MDHEN, SYDVKM. The CDR3 runs 14 residues. CDR3 residues: CASKWMTRGEKLFF. CDR3 coding DNA: TGTGCCAGCAAATGGATGACACGGGGAGAAAAACTGTTTTTT.

The chain joins TRBV7-9 to TRBJ2-3; unclear D gene. Trimming removed 5 bases from V and 1 base from J, with 16 bases in between. In germline, CDR1 is SEHNR, CDR2 FQNEAQ (reference sequence). This CDR3 has 16 residues. The CDR3 sequence is CASSPSSVWGTDTQYF. The CDR3 region has the DNA TGTGCCAGCAGCCCCTCAAGCGTGTGGGGCACAGATACGCAGTATTTT.

This chain joins TRBV5-6 and TRBJ2-1, with D perhaps TRBD2 (6 bases). Germline-derived CDR1 and CDR2 are SGHDT and YYEEEE. V dropped 3 bases and J dropped 5 bases, with 12 bases sitting between them. CDR3 size: 14 residues. The CDR3 sequence is CASSSRERNNEQFF. CDR3 nucleotides: TGTGCCAGCAGCTCCCGGGAGAGGAACAATGAGCAGTTCTTC.

This clone was seen once. The genes are TRBV6-5 and TRBJ1-5; perhaps TRBD1 as D (5 bases). V lost 6 bases and J lost 3, with 15 bases in between. CDR3 length: 15 amino acids. Germline CDR1 MNHEY, CDR2 SVGAGI. The CDR3: CASSSGGENNQPQHF. The CDR3, as DNA: TGTGCCAGCAGCTCCGGGGGGGAGAACAATCAGCCCCAGCATTTT.

In this sample, this clone turned up a few times. The chain has TRBV9 and TRBJ1-2, with 9 bases identical to TRBD1. V gave up 3 bases and J gave up 2 bases; unmatched junction bases: 5. The V gene's germline CDR1 is SGDLS and CDR2 YYNGEE. The CDR3 is made up of 15 amino acids. Here the CDR3 reads CASSEAGTGNYGYTF. CDR3 coding DNA: TGTGCCAGCAGCGAGGCCGGGACAGGGAACTATGGCTACACCTTC.